These 22 T cell receptor beta chains share one sample of origin, sequenced in a study of T cells in women clearing cervical HPV infection. TCRdb's table, derived via immunoSEQ multiplex PCR, lists solely in-frame clones and lacks some. The table counts more than 15,000 clones; over 8.5% lies in the top ten. Source material: blood buffy coat. These receptors all come from a woman aged 18-70 years with a cervical HPV16 infection that either progressed to CIN3+ or cleared (not recorded which).

In the case of this clone: The read ends 3 residues shy of where the CDR3 ends; the end is completed using the germline J gene. This sequence joins TRBV19 and TRBJ2-1; 9 nucleotides match TRBD1. The CDR3 is made up of 13 amino acids. CDR1 is LNHDA and CDR2 is SQIVND in the germline V gene (reference sequence). V was clipped by 5 bases and J by 8 bases; unmatched bases: 4. CDR3: CASSLRQGDEQFF. The covered CDR3 bases are TGTGCCAGTAGTCTGAGACAGGGGGATGAG. The full variable domain, in which reference TRBV19 and TRBJ2-1 provide the parts outside the CDR3, is DGGITQSPKYLFRKEGQNVTLSCEQNLNHDAMYWYRQDPGQGLRLIYYSQIVNDFQKGDIAEGYSVSREKKESFPLTVTSAQKNPTAFYLCASSLRQGDEQFFGPGTRLTVL.

Details on this clone: The CDR3 is cut off 3 residues early in the read; its end comes from the germline J gene. The J gene is TRBJ2-1, the V gene TRBV19, with TRBD2 identical over 8 bases. The germline gives CDR1 LNHDA, CDR2 SQIVND (reference sequence). The CDR3 loop spans 13 amino acids. With V trimmed by 10 bases and J by 6 bases, 8 bases remained unmatched. This chain's CDR3 is CATSVAGGNEQFF. The CDR3 DNA, read in part, is TGTGCCACATCCGTGGCGGGAGGCAATGAG.

Remarks on this clone: The sequence runs out 3 residues before the end of the CDR3; the remainder is reconstructed from the germline J gene. This chain joins TRBV20-1 and TRBJ2-4; TRBD2 agrees at 8 bases. The CDR3 extends over 15 amino acids. J was trimmed by 5 bases and V by 5 bases; bases with no gene match: 11. Germline CDR1 and CDR2: DFQATT and SNEGSKA (reference sequence). The sequenced CDR3 bases are TGCAGTGCTCTTGCCGCGGGAGGCTCAGAAAACATT. Its protein product is CSALAAGGSENI. In full, the CDR3 reads CSALAAGGSENIQYF.

About this clone itself: The read halts 3 residues ahead of the CDR3 end, with the missing end drawn from the germline J gene. The rearrangement uses TRBV14 and TRBJ2-7, with 8 nucleotides matching TRBD1. CDR1 and CDR2 (germline): SGHDN, FVKESK. V lost 3 bases, J lost 2 bases, and 12 bases stayed unmatched. This CDR3 has 17 residues. The CDR3 protein is CASSHLATNRGAYEQYF. The CDR3 DNA, read in part, is TGTGCCAGCAGCCACCTGGCGACCAACAGGGGGGCCTACGAG.

As regards this clone: The read falls 3 residues short of the CDR3 end, and the missing part is taken from the germline J gene. The chain has TRBV6-1 and TRBJ1-6, with D possibly matching TRBD1 (5 bases). In germline, CDR1 is MNHNS, CDR2 SASEGT. The length of the CDR3 is 14 residues. V was trimmed by 1 base and J by 5 bases, leaving 6 bases between them. CDR3 in amino acids: CASSEGTHNSPLHF. The sequenced CDR3 bases are TGTGCCAGCAGTGAAGGGACACATAATTCACCC.

As to this clone: From the germline J gene comes the end of the CDR3, since the read stops 3 residues before it. V usage is TRBV5-6 and J usage is TRBJ2-7; D unclear. Deletions cut 3 bases from V and 3 bases from J, with 10 bases between. This CDR3 has 13 residues. Germline-derived CDR1 and CDR2 are SGHDT and YYEEEE. CDR3 region: CASSSPGIYEQYF. The CDR3 DNA, read in part, is TGTGCCAGCAGCTCCCCGGGTATCTACGAG.

Notes on this clone: The read ends 3 residues shy of where the CDR3 ends; the end is completed using the germline J gene. This sequence joins TRBV7-8 and TRBJ1-5; D remains ambiguous. Germline V gene sequence: CDR1 SGHVS, CDR2 FQNEAQ. The V end was cut by 2 bases, the J end by 5 bases, with 4 bases between. This CDR3 region has 12 residues. CDR3 bases read: TGTGCCAGCAGCTTACCCGATCAGCCC. It codes for CASSLPDQP. The entire CDR3 sequence reads CASSLPDQPQHF.

A note on this clone: The read ends 3 residues early relative to the CDR3; the germline J gene fills the gap. V gene TRBV20-1 combines with J gene TRBJ2-2; 7 bases are a match to TRBD1. V lost 4 bases and J lost 0; bases outside the gene matches: 11. CDR1 and CDR2 (germline): DFQATT, SNEGSKA (reference sequence). The CDR3 extends over 17 amino acids. This chain's CDR3 is CSAISRDRYTNTGELFF. The covered CDR3 bases are TGCAGTGCTATAAGCCGGGACAGATATACGAACACCGGGGAG.

About this clone itself: The read gets to within 3 residues of the CDR3 end, and the germline J gene fills in the rest. The genes are TRBV5-1 and TRBJ1-5; TRBD1 matches 9 bases. J gave up 2 bases and V 7 bases, and 7 bases lay outside the gene matches. In germline, CDR1 is SGHRS, CDR2 YFSETQ. This CDR3 comprises 15 residues. CDR3: CASARTGEGNQPQHF. The DNA read from the CDR3 is TGCGCCAGCGCCCGGACAGGGGAAGGCAATCAGCCC.

For this clone: The read ends 3 residues shy of where the CDR3 ends; the end is completed using the germline J gene. The chain links TRBV20-1 to TRBJ1-1, with D possibly being TRBD1 (6 bases). Trimming shortened V by 5 bases and J by 1 base, and 23 bases separated the two germline ends. Per the germline V gene, CDR1 is DFQATT and CDR2 is SNEGSKA (reference sequence). This CDR3 comprises 17 residues. The CDR3 protein is CSAWGGGIRPRNTEAFF. The sequenced part of the CDR3 DNA is TGCAGTGCTTGGGGAGGGGGAATTAGACCACGGAACACTGAA.

For this clone: The sequenced fragment ends 3 residues before the CDR3 boundary, so the rest is inferred from the germline J gene. The V gene is TRBV5-1, the J gene TRBJ1-1, with D perhaps matching TRBD1 (5 bases). Germline V gives CDR1 SGHRS, CDR2 YFSETQ. The CDR3 length is 13 residues. V lost 5 bases and J lost 6, with 14 bases in between. CDR3 region: CASREGVSSEAFF. The sequenced CDR3 bases are TGCGCCAGCAGGGAAGGGGTTTCGTCTGAA.

To note about this clone: The sequenced fragment ends 3 residues before the CDR3 boundary, so the rest is inferred from the germline J gene. The chain couples TRBV9 to TRBJ1-3; 7 bases are shared with TRBD1. V was clipped by 4 bases and J by 0 bases; unmatched bases: 7. Germline-derived CDR1 and CDR2 are SGDLS and YYNGEE. The CDR3 consists of 16 residues. The CDR3 bases that were read are TGTGCCAGCAGCCCGGGACAGCGGGCCTCTGGAAACACC. It yields the protein CASSPGQRASGNT. The whole CDR3 sequence is CASSPGQRASGNTIYF.

On this clone itself: The CDR3 extends 3 residues past the end of the read, so its final part is completed from the germline J gene. The chain uses TRBV5-1 and TRBJ2-2; 8 bases are shared with TRBD1. With 4 bases clipped from V and 4 bases from J, the junction kept 6 bases outside the gene matches. The CDR3 has 15 residues. CDR1 and CDR2 from the germline V gene are SGHRS and YFSETQ. This chain's CDR3 is CASSPRQGSTGELFF. CDR3 DNA (partial): TGCGCCAGCAGCCCAAGACAGGGGTCCACCGGGGAG.

About this clone: The read ends 3 residues shy of where the CDR3 ends; the end is completed using the germline J gene. This rearrangement joins TRBV5-1 to TRBJ2-1, with TRBD2 as a possible D gene (5 bases). V was clipped by 4 bases and J by 2 bases, with 16 bases between them. The CDR3 contains 16 residues. Germline V gene sequence: CDR1 SGHRS, CDR2 YFSETQ. Partial CDR3 DNA: TGCGCCAGCAGCCCCGAAGCAGCGGTACCCTACAATGAG. Amino acid sequence: CASSPEAAVPYNE. The complete CDR3 protein is CASSPEAAVPYNEQFF.

Comments on this clone: Coverage ceases 3 residues before the CDR3 finishes, and the germline J gene fills in the end. This chain uses TRBV2 with TRBJ2-2; 11 bases are a match to TRBD1. Trimming cost V 6 bases and J 7 bases; bases outside gene matches: 4. Germline loops: CDR1 SNHLY, CDR2 FYNNEI. The CDR3 contains 14 residues. CDR3 sequence: CASSRGQGDGELFF. The CDR3 DNA, read in part, is TGTGCCAGCAGCCGGGGACAGGGGGACGGGGAG.

To note about this clone: Read coverage stops 3 residues before the CDR3 terminus; the germline J gene supplies the remainder. This chain uses TRBV20-1 with TRBJ1-1; TRBD1 aligns across 7 bases. With V trimmed by 6 bases and J by 2 bases, 12 bases remained unmatched. The CDR3 sequence is 15 residues long. CDR1 and CDR2 (germline): DFQATT, SNEGSKA (reference sequence). CDR3 bases read: TGCAGTGCGCGTCCGACAGGGATCCCAAACACTGAA. Amino acids: CSARPTGIPNTE. The full CDR3 is CSARPTGIPNTEAFF.

Turning to this clone: The read ends 3 residues early relative to the CDR3; the germline J gene fills the gap. The V and J genes are TRBV30 and TRBJ1-2; D gene uncertain. Germline CDR1 reads GTSNPN; CDR2 reads SVGIG (reference sequence). CDR3 length: 11 residues. The germline V and J ends were trimmed by 3 bases and 5 bases, with 7 bases remaining between them. The CDR3 sequence is CAWRLTYGYTF. The part of the CDR3 DNA that was read is TGTGCCTGGAGACTGACATATGGC.

To note about this clone: The read terminates 3 residues before the CDR3 end, so the remaining end is supplied by the germline J gene. The chain carries TRBV20-1 and TRBJ2-7; TRBD1 matches 8 bases. CDR1 is DFQATT and CDR2 is SNEGSKA in the germline V gene (reference sequence). Trimming removed 5 bases from V and 4 bases from J; junction bases left unmatched: 7. The CDR3 sequence is 13 residues long. Incomplete CDR3 DNA: TGCAGTGCTCAACGGACAGGGCTATACGAG. This gives the protein CSAQRTGLYE. The complete CDR3 protein is CSAQRTGLYEQYF.

On this clone itself: The read ends 3 residues shy of where the CDR3 ends; the end is completed using the germline J gene. J is TRBJ2-1 and V is TRBV11-3; TRBD2 agrees at 7 bases. CDR1 is SGHNT, CDR2 YENEEA, per germline. V shed 5 bases, J shed 7 bases, and the junction held 8 bases outside the gene matches. This CDR3 is built from 14 residues. Partial CDR3 DNA: TGTGCCAGCAGCCCCGGGGGGATTGTGAATGAG. Its protein is CASSPGGIVNE. The complete CDR3 reads CASSPGGIVNEQFF. Combining the CDR3 with reference TRBV11-3 and TRBJ2-1 gives the whole variable domain EAGVVQSPRYKIIEKKQPVAFWCNPISGHNTLYWYLQNLGQGPELLIRYENEEAVDDSQLPKDRFSAERLKGVDSTLKIQPAELGDSAVYLCASSPGGIVNEQFFGPGTRLTVL.

In regard to this clone: The sequenced fragment ends 3 residues before the CDR3 boundary, so the rest is inferred from the germline J gene. This sequence joins TRBV10-3 and TRBJ2-7, with no clear D. The V gene's germline CDR1 is ENHRY and CDR2 SYGVKD. This CDR3 has 12 amino acids. V was clipped by 2 bases and J by 2 bases, with 4 bases between them. This chain's CDR3 is CAISEVAYEQYF. The covered CDR3 bases are TGTGCCATCAGTGAGGTAGCCTACGAG.

As to this clone: Sequencing ends 3 residues short of the CDR3 end; the germline J gene provides the rest. The V and J genes are TRBV7-8 and TRBJ2-7; a weak D match, TRBD2 (6 bases). The ends were cut back, 6 bases at V and 4 bases at J, with 22 bases in the middle. The V gene's germline CDR1 is SGHVS and CDR2 FQNEAQ. The length of the CDR3 is 16 residues. The CDR3 loop is CASRETTGTGPYEQYF. The CDR3 DNA, read in part, is TGTGCCAGCAGGGAAACTACCGGGACTGGTCCATACGAG.

Concerning this clone itself: The CDR3 end lies 3 residues beyond the end of the read and is filled in from the germline J gene. V gene TRBV19 combines with J gene TRBJ1-5, with 8 positions matching TRBD1. The CDR3 is 13 residues long. Germline values: CDR1 LNHDA, CDR2 SQIVND (reference sequence). The J segment lost 2 bases and the V segment lost 6 bases, leaving 0 bases of the junction unmatched. The CDR3 sequence is CASRDRGNQPQHF. The part of the CDR3 DNA that was read is TGTGCCAGTAGGGACAGGGGCAATCAGCCC.